Reported below is one T cell receptor beta chain. Its antigen is currently unknown. The source of the sample is a study of a mutant IDH1 vaccine in newly diagnosed glioma. Only in-frame clones appear in the TCRdb table, and some are missing; sequencing was by immunoSEQ multiplex PCR. Found here are 30,000 to 35,000 clones, roughly 89% of them singletons; the top ten hold about 2.3%. Time point given: week 47, end of study. Vaccination comprised doses that each held 300 ug of mutant IDH1 20-mer peptide, plus topical imiquimod. This CDR3 has 15 amino acids. The germline V gene has CDR1 SGHVS and CDR2 FQNEAQ. V gave up 5 bases and J gave up 4 bases, with 18 bases separating them.

The J gene is TRBJ2-7, the V gene TRBV7-8; D possibly matches TRBD1 or TRBD2 (5 bases each). The material was PBMCs, obtained from a glioma patient whose treatment included an IDH1 peptide vaccine. The TCR comes from a man in his forties or fifties with glioma. CDR3: CASSPRLPRGYEQYF. The CDR3 region has the DNA TGTGCCAGCAGCCCCCGACTCCCGAGGGGTTACGAGCAGTACTTC.